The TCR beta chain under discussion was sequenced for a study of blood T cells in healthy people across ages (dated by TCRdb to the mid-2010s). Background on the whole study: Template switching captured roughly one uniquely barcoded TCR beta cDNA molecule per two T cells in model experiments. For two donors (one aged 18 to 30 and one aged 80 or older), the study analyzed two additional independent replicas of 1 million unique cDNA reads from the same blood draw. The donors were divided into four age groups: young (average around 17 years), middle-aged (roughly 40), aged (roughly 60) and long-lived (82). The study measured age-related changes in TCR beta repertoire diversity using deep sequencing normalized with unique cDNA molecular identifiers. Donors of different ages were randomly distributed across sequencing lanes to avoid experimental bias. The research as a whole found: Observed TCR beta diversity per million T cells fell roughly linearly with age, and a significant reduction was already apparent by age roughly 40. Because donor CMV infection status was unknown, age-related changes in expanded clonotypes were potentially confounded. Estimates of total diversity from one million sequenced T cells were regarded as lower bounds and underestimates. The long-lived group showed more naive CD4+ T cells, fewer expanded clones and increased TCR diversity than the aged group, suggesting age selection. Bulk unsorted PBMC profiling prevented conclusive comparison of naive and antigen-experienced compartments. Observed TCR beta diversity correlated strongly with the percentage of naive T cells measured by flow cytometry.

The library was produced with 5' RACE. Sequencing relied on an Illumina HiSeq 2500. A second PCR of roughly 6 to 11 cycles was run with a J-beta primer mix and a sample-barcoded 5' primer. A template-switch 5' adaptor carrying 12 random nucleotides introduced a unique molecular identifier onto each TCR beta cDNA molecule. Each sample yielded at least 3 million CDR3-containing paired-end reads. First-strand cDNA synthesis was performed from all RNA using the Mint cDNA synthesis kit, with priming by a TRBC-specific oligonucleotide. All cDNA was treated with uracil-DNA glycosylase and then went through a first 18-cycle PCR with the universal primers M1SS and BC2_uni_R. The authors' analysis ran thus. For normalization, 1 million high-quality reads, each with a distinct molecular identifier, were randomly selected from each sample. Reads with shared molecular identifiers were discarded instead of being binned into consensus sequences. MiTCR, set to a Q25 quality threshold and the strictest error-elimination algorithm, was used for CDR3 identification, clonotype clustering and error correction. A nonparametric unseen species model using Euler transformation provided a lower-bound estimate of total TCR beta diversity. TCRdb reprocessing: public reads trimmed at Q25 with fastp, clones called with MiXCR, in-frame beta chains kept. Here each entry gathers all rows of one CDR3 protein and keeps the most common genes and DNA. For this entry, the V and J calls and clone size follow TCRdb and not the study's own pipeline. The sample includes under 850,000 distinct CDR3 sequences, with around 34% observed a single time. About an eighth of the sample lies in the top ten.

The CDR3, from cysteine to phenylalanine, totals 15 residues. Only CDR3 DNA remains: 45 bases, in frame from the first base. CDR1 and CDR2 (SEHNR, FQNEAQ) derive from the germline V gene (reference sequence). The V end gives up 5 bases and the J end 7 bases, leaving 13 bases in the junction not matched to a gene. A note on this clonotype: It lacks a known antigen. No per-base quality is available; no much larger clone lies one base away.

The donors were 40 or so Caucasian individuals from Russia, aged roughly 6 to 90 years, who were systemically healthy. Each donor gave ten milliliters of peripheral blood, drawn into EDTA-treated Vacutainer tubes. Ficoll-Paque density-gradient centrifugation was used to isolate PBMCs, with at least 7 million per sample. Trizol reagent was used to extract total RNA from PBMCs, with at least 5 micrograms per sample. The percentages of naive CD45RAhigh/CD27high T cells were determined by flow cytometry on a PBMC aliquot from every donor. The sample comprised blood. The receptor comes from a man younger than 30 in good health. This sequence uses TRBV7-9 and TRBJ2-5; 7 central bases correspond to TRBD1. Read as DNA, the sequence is TGTGCCAGCAGCCCTTCAGGGCAGGGGGTGGGGACCCAGTACTTC. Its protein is CASSPSGQGVGTQYF. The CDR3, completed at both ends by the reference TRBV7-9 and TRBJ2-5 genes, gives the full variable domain DTGVSQNPRHKITKRGQNVTFRCDPISEHNRLYWYRQTLGQGPEFLTYFQNEAQLEKSRLLSDRFSAERPKGSFSTLEIQRTEQGDSAMYLCASSPSGQGVGTQYFGPGTRLLVL.